This TCR beta chain was sequenced during a study of T cell responses to AZD1222 COVID-19 vaccine. The overall study: Second-dose groups at about 4 or about 12 weeks were pooled.

Here immunoSEQ multiplex PCR was the method, and the copy in TCRdb shows in-frame clones only, minus some. This sample has around 100,000 clones, with roughly 90% found just once. Here the sequenced sample was peripheral blood, taken on day 0 of AZD1222 vaccination. This clonotype originated in an adult in good health.

The CDR3 region is CASSLSGLTQPQHF. CDR3 coding DNA: TGTGCCAGCAGTTTATCGGGACTTACTCAGCCCCAGCATTTT. This sequence joins TRBV27 and TRBJ1-5, with a weak D call TRBD1 (5 bases). The CDR3 contains 14 residues. Germline lookup yields CDR1 MNHEY and CDR2 SMNVEV (reference sequence). The ends were cut back, 0 bases at V and 6 bases at J, with 9 bases in the middle.